Sequencing of this T cell receptor beta chain was carried out in a study of blood T cell repertoires in COVID-19 (dated by TCRdb to 2018 to 2021). General notes on the study: The collaborator samples originated in the United States, Italy and Spain and spanned the acute and convalescent phases of COVID-19. The repertoires were made available in a free public database intended to serve as a resource for research on the immune response to SARS-CoV-2. Deeply sampled blood TCRbeta repertoires from subjects exposed to, actively infected with, or recovered from COVID-19 were included in the dataset. HLA class I and class II types, where available, came from metadata supplied by the sample provider rather than from assay-based typing. The material from the prospective study consisted of cDNA or gDNA derived from T cells, B-cell-depleted T cells, or PBMCs. Nearly every sample came with metadata listing a de-identified subject ID, COVID-19 status, age in years and sex. Samples were obtained from the ongoing ImmuneRACE study (first 160 participants) and from over 1,000 subjects provided by 6 global collaborators. Study-level results and caveats: Clinical and demographic metadata were provided uncurated, with the amount varying by source and participant.

The CDR3 contains 16 residues, cysteine and phenylalanine counted. Only the CDR3 part of the read is kept: 48 bases, read in frame from the first base. According to the germline V gene, CDR1 reads SGDLS and CDR2 reads YYNGEE. V is clipped by 4 bases and J by 1 base, and the sequence between their germline boundaries is 17 bases long. Whole blood was collected in K2EDTA tubes by collaborating institutions according to the institutions' own protocols. For TCRbeta analysis, collaborators shipped samples in one of three forms: frozen whole blood, isolated PBMCs, or DNA extracted from either of those sample types. TCRbeta CDR3 regions were amplified from genomic DNA using the immunoSEQ Assay, a bias-controlled multiplex PCR. The source study handled its data this way. Nucleated cell counts per sample were estimated from amplification of reference gene primers within the assay. To quantify the absolute abundance of each unique TCRbeta CDR3 rearrangement, sequence reads were collapsed and filtered. For each sample, productive Simpson clonality was calculated as the square root of Simpson's diversity index across productive rearrangements. The table comes from immuneACCESS by way of TCRdb, which keeps in-frame sequences with V and J called. Part of the clones is missing from these tables; in studies checked, under half for an unresolved V gene and the rest for unknown reasons. V and J calls plus clone size are reproduced from that table; the DNA served to infer D and trimming. The sample table records roughly 1,300 clones; about 94% of these occur just once. The top ten clones comprise under 2.5% of the sample.

For this clone: The target of this receptor is not known. No base qualities exist here, and no much larger clone lies one base off it.

The TCR sequence derives from a human donor in a cohort sampled during active COVID-19. The sequenced sample consisted of peripheral blood. This sequence uses TRBV9 and TRBJ1-1; tentative D gene TRBD1, with 5 bases matching. The CDR3 reads as follows: CASSPGRQPQNTEAFF. The DNA sequence follows: TGTGCCAGCAGCCCGGGTCGACAGCCCCAGAACACTGAAGCTTTCTTT.